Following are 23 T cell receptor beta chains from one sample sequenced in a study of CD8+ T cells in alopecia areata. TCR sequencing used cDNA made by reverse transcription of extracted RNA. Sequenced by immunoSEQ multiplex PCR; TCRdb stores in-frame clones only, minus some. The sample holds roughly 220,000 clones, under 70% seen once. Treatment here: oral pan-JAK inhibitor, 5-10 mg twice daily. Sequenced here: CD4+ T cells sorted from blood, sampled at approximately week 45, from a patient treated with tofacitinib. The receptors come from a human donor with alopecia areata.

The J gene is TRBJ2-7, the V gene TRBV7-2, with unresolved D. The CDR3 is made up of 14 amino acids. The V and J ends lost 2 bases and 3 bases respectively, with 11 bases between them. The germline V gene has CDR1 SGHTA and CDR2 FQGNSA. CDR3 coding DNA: TGTGCCAGCAGCTTACGCCCGGCCTACTACGAGCAGTACTTC. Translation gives CASSLRPAYYEQYF.

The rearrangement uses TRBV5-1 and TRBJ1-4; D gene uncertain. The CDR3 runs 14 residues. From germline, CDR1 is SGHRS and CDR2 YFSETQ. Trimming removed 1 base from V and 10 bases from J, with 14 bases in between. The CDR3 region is CASSLRQDGGKLFF. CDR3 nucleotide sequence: TGCGCCAGCAGCTTGCGTCAGGACGGCGGAAAACTGTTTTTT.

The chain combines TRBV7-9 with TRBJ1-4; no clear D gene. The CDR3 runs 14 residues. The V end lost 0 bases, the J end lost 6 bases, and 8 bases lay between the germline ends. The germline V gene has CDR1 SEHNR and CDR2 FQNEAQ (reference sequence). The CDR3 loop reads CASSLASIDEKLFF. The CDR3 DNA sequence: TGTGCCAGCAGCTTAGCGTCGATCGATGAAAAACTGTTTTTT. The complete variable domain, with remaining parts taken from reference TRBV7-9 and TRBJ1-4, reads DTGVSQNPRHKITKRGQNVTFRCDPISEHNRLYWYRQTLGQGPEFLTYFQNEAQLEKSRLLSDRFSAERPKGSFSTLEIQRTEQGDSAMYLCASSLASIDEKLFFGSGTQLSVL.

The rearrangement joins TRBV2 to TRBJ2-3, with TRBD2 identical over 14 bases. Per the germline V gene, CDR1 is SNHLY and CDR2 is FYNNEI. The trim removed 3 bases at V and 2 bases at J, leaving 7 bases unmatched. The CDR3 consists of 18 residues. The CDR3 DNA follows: TGTGCCAGCAGTGATCGAGGGACTAGCGGGGGTTTCACAGATACGCAGTATTTT. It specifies CASSDRGTSGGFTDTQYF.

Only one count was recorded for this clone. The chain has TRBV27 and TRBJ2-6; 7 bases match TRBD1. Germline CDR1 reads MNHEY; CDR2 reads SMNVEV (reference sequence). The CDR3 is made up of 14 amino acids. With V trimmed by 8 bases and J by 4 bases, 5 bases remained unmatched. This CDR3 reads CASRTGVGANVLTF. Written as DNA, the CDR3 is TGTGCCAGCCGTACAGGGGTCGGGGCCAACGTCCTGACTTTC.

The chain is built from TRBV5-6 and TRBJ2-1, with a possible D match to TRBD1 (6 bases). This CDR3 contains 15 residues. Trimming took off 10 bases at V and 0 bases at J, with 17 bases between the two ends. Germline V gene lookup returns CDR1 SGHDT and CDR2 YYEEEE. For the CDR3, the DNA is TGTGCCTCAAGTTCCGGGACATTCTCCTACAATGAGCAGTTCTTC. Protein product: CASSSGTFSYNEQFF. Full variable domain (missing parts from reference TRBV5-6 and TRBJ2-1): DAGVTQSPTHLIKTRGQQVTLRCSPKSGHDTVSWYQQALGQGPQFIFQYYEEEERQRGNFPDRFSGHQFPNYSSELNVNALLLGDSALYLCASSSGTFSYNEQFFGPGTRLTVL.

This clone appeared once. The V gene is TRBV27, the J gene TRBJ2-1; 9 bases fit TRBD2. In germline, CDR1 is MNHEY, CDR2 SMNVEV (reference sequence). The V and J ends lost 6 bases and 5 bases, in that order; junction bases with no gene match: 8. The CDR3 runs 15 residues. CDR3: CASSHTSGRHNEQFF. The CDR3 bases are TGTGCCAGCAGCCATACTAGCGGGCGACACAATGAGCAGTTCTTC.

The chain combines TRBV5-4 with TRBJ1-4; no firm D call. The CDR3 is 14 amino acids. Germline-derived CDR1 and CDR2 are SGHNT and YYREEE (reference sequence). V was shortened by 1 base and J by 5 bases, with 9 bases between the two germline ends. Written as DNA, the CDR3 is TGTGCCAGCAGCTTGACCGGGCCGAATGAAAAACTGTTTTTT. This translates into CASSLTGPNEKLFF.

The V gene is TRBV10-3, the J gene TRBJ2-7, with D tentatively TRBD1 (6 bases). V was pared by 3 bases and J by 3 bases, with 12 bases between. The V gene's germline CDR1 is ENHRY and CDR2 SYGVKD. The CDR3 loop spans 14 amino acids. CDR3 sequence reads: CAISEGGRDYEQYF. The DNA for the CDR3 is TGTGCCATCAGTGAAGGGGGTCGGGACTACGAGCAGTACTTC.

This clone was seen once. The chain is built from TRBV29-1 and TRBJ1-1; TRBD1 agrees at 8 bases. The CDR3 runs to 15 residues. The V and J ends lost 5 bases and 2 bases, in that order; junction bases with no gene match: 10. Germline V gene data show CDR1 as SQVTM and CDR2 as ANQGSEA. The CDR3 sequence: CSVFEMTGVNTEAFF. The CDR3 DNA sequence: TGCAGCGTTTTTGAGATGACAGGGGTTAACACTGAAGCTTTCTTT.

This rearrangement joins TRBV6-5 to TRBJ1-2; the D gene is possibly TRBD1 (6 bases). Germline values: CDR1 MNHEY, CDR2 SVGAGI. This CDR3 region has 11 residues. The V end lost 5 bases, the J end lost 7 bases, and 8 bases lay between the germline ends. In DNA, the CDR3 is TGTGCCAGCAGTCCAGGGGTTGGCTACACCTTC. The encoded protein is CASSPGVGYTF.

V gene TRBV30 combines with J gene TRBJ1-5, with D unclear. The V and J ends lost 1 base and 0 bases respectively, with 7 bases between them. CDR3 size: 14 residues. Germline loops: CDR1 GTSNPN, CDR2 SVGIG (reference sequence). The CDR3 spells CAWSGADSNQPQHF. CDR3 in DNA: TGTGCCTGGAGTGGGGCCGATAGCAATCAGCCCCAGCATTTT.

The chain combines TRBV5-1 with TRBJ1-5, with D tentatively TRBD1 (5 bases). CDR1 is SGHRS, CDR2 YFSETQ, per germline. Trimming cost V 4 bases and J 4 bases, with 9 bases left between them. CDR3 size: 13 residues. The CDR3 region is CASSRDGNQPQHF. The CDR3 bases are TGCGCCAGCAGCCGGGACGGTAATCAGCCCCAGCATTTT.

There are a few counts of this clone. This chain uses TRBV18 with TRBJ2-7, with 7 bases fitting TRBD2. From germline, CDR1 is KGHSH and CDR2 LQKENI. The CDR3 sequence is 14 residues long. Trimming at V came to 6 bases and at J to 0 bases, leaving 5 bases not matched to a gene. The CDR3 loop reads CASSAGALSYEQYF. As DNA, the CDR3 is TGTGCCAGCTCCGCGGGAGCCCTCTCCTACGAGCAGTACTTC.

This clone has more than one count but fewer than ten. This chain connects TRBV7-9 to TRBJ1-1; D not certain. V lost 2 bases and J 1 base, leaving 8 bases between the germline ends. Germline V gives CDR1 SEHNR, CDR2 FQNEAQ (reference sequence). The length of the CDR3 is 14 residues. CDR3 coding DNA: TGTGCCAGCAGCTTACGGAGTGGGAACACTGAAGCTTTCTTT. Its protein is CASSLRSGNTEAFF.

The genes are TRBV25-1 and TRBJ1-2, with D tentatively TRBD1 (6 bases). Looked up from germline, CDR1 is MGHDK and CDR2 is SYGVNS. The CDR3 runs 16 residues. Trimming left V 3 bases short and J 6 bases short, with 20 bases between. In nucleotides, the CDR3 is TGTGCCAGCAGTGACCACCGACCCGGGGGGGCAGATGGCTACACCTTC. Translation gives CASSDHRPGGADGYTF.

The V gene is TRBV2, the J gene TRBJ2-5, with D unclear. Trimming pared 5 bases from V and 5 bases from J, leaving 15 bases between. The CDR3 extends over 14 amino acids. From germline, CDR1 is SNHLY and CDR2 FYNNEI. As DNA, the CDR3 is TGTGCCAGCAGTTATAGGACCATCCGGGAGACCCAGTACTTC. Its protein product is CASSYRTIRETQYF.

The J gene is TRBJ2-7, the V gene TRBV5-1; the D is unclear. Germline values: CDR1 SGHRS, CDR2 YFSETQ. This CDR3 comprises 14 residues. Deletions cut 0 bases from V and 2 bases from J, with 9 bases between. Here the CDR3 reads CASSLVVETYEQYF. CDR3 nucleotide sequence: TGCGCCAGCAGCTTGGTGGTAGAAACCTACGAGCAGTACTTC. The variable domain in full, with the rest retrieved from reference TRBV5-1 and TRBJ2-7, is KAGVTQTPRYLIKTRGQQVTLSCSPISGHRSVSWYQQTPGQGLQFLFEYFSETQRNKGNFPGRFSGRQFSNSRSEMNVSTLELGDSALYLCASSLVVETYEQYFGPGTRLTVT.

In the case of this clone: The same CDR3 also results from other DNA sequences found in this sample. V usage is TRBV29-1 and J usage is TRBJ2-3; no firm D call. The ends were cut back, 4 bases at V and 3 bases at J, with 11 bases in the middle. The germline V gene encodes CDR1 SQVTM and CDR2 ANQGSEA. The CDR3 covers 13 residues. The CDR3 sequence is CSVVGRTTDTQYF. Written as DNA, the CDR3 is TGCAGCGTTGTGGGCAGGACGACAGATACGCAGTATTTT.

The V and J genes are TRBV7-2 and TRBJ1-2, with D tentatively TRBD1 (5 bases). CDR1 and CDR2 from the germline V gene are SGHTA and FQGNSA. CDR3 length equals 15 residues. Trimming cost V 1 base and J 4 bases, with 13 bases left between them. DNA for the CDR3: TGTGCCAGCAGCTTAGACAGGAGAATAACCTATGGCTACACCTTC. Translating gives CASSLDRRITYGYTF.

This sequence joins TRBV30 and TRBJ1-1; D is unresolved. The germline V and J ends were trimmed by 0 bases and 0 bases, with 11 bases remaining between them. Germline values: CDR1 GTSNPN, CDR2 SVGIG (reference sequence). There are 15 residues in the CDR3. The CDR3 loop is CAWSVLRPLNTEAFF. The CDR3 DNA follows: TGTGCCTGGAGTGTACTCAGGCCACTGAACACTGAAGCTTTCTTT.

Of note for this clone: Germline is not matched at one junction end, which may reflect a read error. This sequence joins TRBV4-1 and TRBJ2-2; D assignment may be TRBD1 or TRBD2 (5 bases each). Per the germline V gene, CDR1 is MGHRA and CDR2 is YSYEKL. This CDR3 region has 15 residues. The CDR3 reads CASSQDVGAAGELFF. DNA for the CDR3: TGTGCCAGCAGCCAAGACGTCGGGGCGGCCGGGGAGCTGTTTTTT.

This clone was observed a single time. CDR3: CASSLGGGQGVHGYTF. The CDR3 DNA follows: TGTGCCAGCAGCTTAGGAGGAGGACAGGGGGTTCATGGCTACACCTTC. The rearrangement uses TRBV7-2 and TRBJ1-2; 10 nucleotides agree with TRBD1. Germline V gives CDR1 SGHTA, CDR2 FQGNSA. The CDR3 has 16 amino acids. With 1 base clipped from V and 6 bases from J, the junction kept 8 bases outside the gene matches.